A selection of T cell receptor beta chains follows, all from one sample in a study of T-cell memory formation after mild COVID-19. One entry per CDR3 protein, called by TCRdb with MiXCR from the 5' RACE reads. Seen here are a few hundred thousand distinct CDR3 sequences, roughly 15% observed once, and the top ten hold 20% to 25%. The sequenced sample was PBMCs or a T cell subset sorted from them (not recorded which). The receptor source for this set is a young man who had mild COVID-19 (a few samples of this study predate the infection). Cell type and time point are not known. The CDR3 runs from the conserved cysteine through the conserved F or W. A D gene is named only where the DNA matches it firmly. Part of the rows lack a size; the others show once, few, many or a class for expanded clones.

clone_size	d_call	v_call	j_call	cdr3_nt	cdr3_aa
NA	NA	TRBV7-8	TRBJ1-6	TGTGCCAGCAGCACCGGGACGGAGGTTAATTCACCCCTCCACTTT	CASSTGTEVNSPLHF
NA	NA	TRBV6-5	TRBJ1-2	TGTGCCAGCGGCGGGGTCAACTATGGCTACACCTTC	CASGGVNYGYTF
NA	NA	TRBV12-3/TRBV12-4	TRBJ2-5	TGTGCCAGCAGACTCAGACTTGGGCCCCAAGAGACCCAGTACTTC	CASRLRLGPQETQYF
few	NA	TRBV25-1	TRBJ2-1	TGTGCCAGCAGGACGGGAGTCACCCACAATGAGCAGTTCTTC	CASRTGVTHNEQFF
few	NA	TRBV5-5	TRBJ1-2	TGTGCCAGCAGCTTTTGGGGGGAAGGAGACTATGGCTACACCTTC	CASSFWGEGDYGYTF
NA	NA	TRBV5-6	TRBJ1-1	TGTGCCAGCAGCTTGCGAGGCCTGGGGGGCTACACTGAAGCTTTCTTT	CASSLRGLGGYTEAFF
few	TRBD2	TRBV7-2	TRBJ2-1	TGTGCCAGCCCGACTAGCGGGAACTCCAATGAGCAGTTCTTC	CASPTSGNSNEQFF
NA	TRBD2	TRBV20-1	TRBJ2-1	TGCAGTGCTAGAGATCCTTCCGCCGGACTAGCGGGGAGCAATGAGCAGTTCTTC	CSARDPSAGLAGSNEQFF
few	NA	TRBV6-6	TRBJ1-2	TGTGCCGGGAAAAGGCCTCCTAACTATGGCTACACCTTC	CAGKRPPNYGYTF
many	NA	TRBV5-1	TRBJ2-7	TGCGCCAGCAGCCCGCAACAAGGGGGTCCCTACGAGCAGTACTTC	CASSPQQGGPYEQYF
NA	TRBD2	TRBV10-3	TRBJ2-1	TGTGCCATCAATCAGGAGCGGGGGGGCTTACACAATGAGCAGTTCTTC	CAINQERGGLHNEQFF
NA	NA	TRBV4-3	TRBJ2-7	TGCGCCAGCAGCCAAGATCCCCCGACTGTTTTAGGGGAGCAGTACTTC	CASSQDPPTVLGEQYF
many	NA	TRBV7-6	TRBJ2-3	TGTGCCAGCAGCTTAGACGGGGCAGATACGCAGTATTTT	CASSLDGADTQYF
NA	NA	TRBV7-9	TRBJ2-1	TGTGCCAGCAGTCTCTGGGGGGGCCTAAATGAGCAGTTCTTC	CASSLWGGLNEQFF
few	NA	TRBV5-4	TRBJ2-6	TGTGCCAGCAGTCCGCAGGGGACTGGGGCCAACGTCCTGACTTTC	CASSPQGTGANVLTF
NA	NA	TRBV6-5	TRBJ2-5	TGTGCCAGCAGCGACTCCGGGACTGGGCTAGAGACCCAGTACTTC	CASSDSGTGLETQYF
many	NA	TRBV12-3/TRBV12-4	TRBJ1-2	TGTGCCAGCAGTTTAGATTTGGCTAACTATGGCTACACCTTC	CASSLDLANYGYTF
few	NA	TRBV15	TRBJ1-4	TGTGCCACCAGCCTCAGCCTCGGGGGGGGTTTACGAAATGAACTGTTTTTT	CATSLSLGGGLRNELFF
many	NA	TRBV10-2	TRBJ2-3	TGCGCCAGCAGTGAGGACCAGCGCTTTTCGCAGTATTTT	CASSEDQRFSQYF
few	TRBD1	TRBV29-1	TRBJ1-1	TGCAGCGTAGGGACAGGAGAAATGAACACTGAAGCTTTCTTT	CSVGTGEMNTEAFF
NA	NA	TRBV24-1	TRBJ2-3	TGTGCCACCAGTGATTCCCTGGAAACAGGCACAGATACGCAGTATTTT	CATSDSLETGTDTQYF
few	NA	TRBV7-2	TRBJ2-3	TGTGCCAGCAGCTTAGTCCCCCTCTCTAGCACAGATACGCAGTATTTT	CASSLVPLSSTDTQYF
NA	NA	TRBV10-3	TRBJ1-4	TGTGCCATCGGGGCAGGAGGGCCTAATGAAAAACTGTTTTTT	CAIGAGGPNEKLFF
few	NA	TRBV21-1	TRBJ2-3	TGTGCCAGCAGCAGGGGTACGGCGGGGGCTTCAGATACGCAGTATTTT	CASSRGTAGASDTQYF
few	NA	TRBV20-1	TRBJ2-1	TGCAGTGCTTCCCGACCCGGGGGAACTTTTGAGCAGTTCTTC	CSASRPGGTFEQFF
NA	NA	TRBV12-5	TRBJ2-4	TGTGCTAGTGGACTACTAAACATTCAGTACTTC	CASGLLNIQYF
few	NA	TRBV20-1	TRBJ2-7	TGCAGTGCCCCTGCGGGGAGCTCCTACGAGCAGTACTTC	CSAPAGSSYEQYF
NA	TRBD1	TRBV7-9	TRBJ2-1	TGTGCCAGCTGGGGGCCCGGGACAGGGAGTGGTAGTGAGCAGTTCTTC	CASWGPGTGSGSEQFF
few	TRBD1	TRBV28	TRBJ1-1	TGTGCCAGCAGTTTGAGCCGACAGGGAAAATTAAACACTGAAGCTTTCTTT	CASSLSRQGKLNTEAFF
few	NA	TRBV5-6	TRBJ1-2	TGTGCCAGCAGCTTGGTGGGGTACTATGGCTACACCTTC	CASSLVGYYGYTF
few	TRBD1	TRBV9	TRBJ2-4	TGTGCCAGCAGCGTAGGAGGGACAGGGTATAGCATTCAGTACTTC	CASSVGGTGYSIQYF
few	TRBD1	TRBV28	TRBJ1-4	TGTGCCAGCAGTTTTGAGGGGGCGTCCCTGAATGAAAAACTGTTTTTT	CASSFEGASLNEKLFF
few	NA	TRBV7-2	TRBJ1-5	TGTGCCAGCGGGAGTCGGGAGCCCCAGCATTTT	CASGSREPQHF
NA	TRBD2	TRBV11-2	TRBJ2-3	TGTGCCAGTGCAGCGGGGGTGTACACAGATACGCAGTATTTT	CASAAGVYTDTQYF
many	NA	TRBV6-5	TRBJ2-2	TGTGCCAGCAGTTACTCCCCCAGGGGTGCGGACACCGGGGAGCTGTTTTTT	CASSYSPRGADTGELFF
NA	TRBD2	TRBV20-1	TRBJ2-4	TGCAGTGGGCTAGCGGGGGGGAAAAACATTCAGTACTTC	CSGLAGGKNIQYF
many	NA	TRBV5-1	TRBJ2-2	TGCGCCAGCAGCTTGGAGGTCGGCGGGGAGCTGTTTTTT	CASSLEVGGELFF
NA	TRBD2	TRBV5-4	TRBJ2-3	TGTGCCAGCAGCCTCTGGGAGGGGACGCAGTATTTT	CASSLWEGTQYF
few	TRBD1	TRBV20-1	TRBJ1-5	TGCAGTGCCAACAGGGGGCTTGGCAATCAGCCCCAGCATTTT	CSANRGLGNQPQHF
NA	NA	TRBV6-6	TRBJ1-5	TGTGCCAGCAGTTCACCATCGCAGGGTTTTGCAACGCAGCCCCAGCATTTT	CASSSPSQGFATQPQHF
NA	TRBD2	TRBV2	TRBJ2-1	TGTGCCAGCAAGACTAGCGGGGCTGGCTCCTACAATGAGCAGTTCTTC	CASKTSGAGSYNEQFF
medium-sized	TRBD2	TRBV4-1	TRBJ2-5	TGCGCCAGCAGCCCCTCCCCGGGAGGAAAAAAAGAGACCCAGTACTTC	CASSPSPGGKKETQYF
NA	NA	TRBV30	TRBJ2-5	TGTGCCTGGAGGGCTGGGGGTCACCAAGAGACCCAGTACTTC	CAWRAGGHQETQYF
many	TRBD1	TRBV4-2	TRBJ1-1	TGTGCCAGCAGCCAAGGCCCAGGGGGGAACACTGAAGCTTTCTTT	CASSQGPGGNTEAFF
NA	NA	TRBV3-1	TRBJ1-3	TGTGCCAGCAGACACCGGGCACGAAACAACATATATTTT	CASRHRARNNIYF
few	TRBD1	TRBV7-2	TRBJ1-5	TGTGCCAGCAGCCCGAGGGACAGGGCGGTCCAGCCCCAGCATTTT	CASSPRDRAVQPQHF
NA	NA	TRBV6-5	TRBJ1-4	TGTGCCAGCAGTTACGGCGCGGCGTGGGGAACTAATGAAAAACTGTTTTTT	CASSYGAAWGTNEKLFF
NA	TRBD1	TRBV6-6	TRBJ1-1	TGTGCCAGCAGCACTCAGACGGGCAGGGGGCAAACTGAAGCTTTCTTT	CASSTQTGRGQTEAFF
NA	TRBD1	TRBV5-1	TRBJ2-2	TGCGCCAGCGAACAGGGGCCTGGCGGGGAGCTGTTTTTT	CASEQGPGGELFF
many	NA	TRBV7-7	TRBJ2-5	TGTGCCAGCAGCCGAGACAGGAACCAAGAGACCCAGTACTTC	CASSRDRNQETQYF
few	NA	TRBV11-2	TRBJ2-5	TGTGCCAGCAGACCTCTAGGACGCAACCAAGAGACCCAGTACTTC	CASRPLGRNQETQYF
NA	NA	TRBV7-3	TRBJ1-2	TGTGCCAGCAGCCCCTTGAACCGGGCAGGAGATGGCTACACCTTC	CASSPLNRAGDGYTF
many	TRBD1	TRBV7-3	TRBJ1-1	TGTGCCAGCAGCCTAGGGACAGGCGGAAAAGCTTTCTTT	CASSLGTGGKAFF
few	NA	TRBV29-1	TRBJ2-7	TGCAGCGTGGCCGGGCAGGGGCTTGACGAGCAGTACTTC	CSVAGQGLDEQYF
many	NA	TRBV12-3/TRBV12-4	TRBJ2-5	TGTGCCAGCAGTTTAGGGGGCGCCGAGACCCAGTACTTC	CASSLGGAETQYF
NA	NA	TRBV2	TRBJ2-1	TGTGCCAGCAGTGAAGATGGTCAATTGTGGAATGAGCAGTTCTTC	CASSEDGQLWNEQFF
NA	TRBD2	TRBV20-1	TRBJ2-5	TGCAGTGTGGCGACTAGCGGGGGAGAGACCCAGTACTTC	CSVATSGGETQYF
few	NA	TRBV3-1	TRBJ2-3	TGTGCCAGCAGCCAATACTATCTCTCGGGACCCTACTTC	CASSQYYLSGPYF
few	NA	TRBV29-1	TRBJ2-7	TGCAGCGTTGAAGATCCTGCCCCGGGCACCTACGAGCAGTACTTC	CSVEDPAPGTYEQYF